This T cell receptor beta chain was documented in a study of blood T cell repertoires in COVID-19. This CDR3 spans 15 amino acids. The junction had 10 bases not matched to a gene; V was cut back by 6 bases and J by 3 bases. Germline values: CDR1 MNHEY, CDR2 SVGEGT. Data came from immunoSEQ multiplex PCR; TCRdb stores just in-frame clones and leaves some out. This repertoire shows 200,000 or so clones, approximately 84% found once; its top ten account for 1.9%. The sample consisted of peripheral blood. V and J are TRBV6-2 or TRBV6-3 and TRBJ2-7, with TRBD2 identical over 8 bases. This clonotype was obtained from a man aged 35-49 years with active or convalescent COVID-19. The CDR3 bases are TGTGCCAGCAGCTCGACCGGGACTAGTATCTACGAGCAGTACTTC. This translates into CASSSTGTSIYEQYF.